This TCR beta chain was found in a study of CD8+ T cells in alopecia areata. Background on the study: Twice a day, 5 to 10 mg of oral tofacitinib was administered to treated patients. Scoring treated patients' severity relied on the percentage of scalp area affected. Tofacitinib ran 6 to 18 months, followed by 6 months off drug. General study results and limits: Scalp sequencing also captures normal skin's resident alphabeta T cells.

This clone has just a few counts. Its antigen is undetermined. Sample treatment: oral pan-JAK inhibitor, 5-10 mg twice daily. Isolated RNA was reverse transcribed into cDNA used as the sequencing template. Produced via immunoSEQ multiplex PCR; TCRdb's table is partial and in-frame only. The data hold roughly 220,000 clones, with under 40% observed a single time. The germline V gene has CDR1 GTSNPN and CDR2 SVGIG (reference sequence). The ends were cut back, 1 base at V and 8 bases at J, with 5 bases in the middle. The CDR3 runs 11 residues. Sequenced material: CD4+ T cells sorted from blood, taken at roughly week 30, from a patient treated with tofacitinib. This chain joins TRBV30 and TRBJ2-2; D not certain. The clonotype originates from a human donor with alopecia areata. The CDR3 spells CAWSGLGELFF. The DNA for the CDR3 is TGTGCCTGGAGTGGGTTGGGGGAGCTGTTTTTT.